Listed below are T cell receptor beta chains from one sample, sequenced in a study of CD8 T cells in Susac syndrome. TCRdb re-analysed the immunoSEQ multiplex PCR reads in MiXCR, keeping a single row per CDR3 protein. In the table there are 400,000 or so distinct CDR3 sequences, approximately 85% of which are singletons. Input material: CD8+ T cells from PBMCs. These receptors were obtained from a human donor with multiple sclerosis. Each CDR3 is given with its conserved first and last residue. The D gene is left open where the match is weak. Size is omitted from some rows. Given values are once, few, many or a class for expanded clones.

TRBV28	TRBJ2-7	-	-	CASNSYAGLVIEQYF	TGTGCCAGCAACTCCTACGCGGGACTGGTTATCGAGCAGTACTTC
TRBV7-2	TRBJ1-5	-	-	CASSLPGANQPQHF	TGTGCCAGCAGCTTACCAGGGGCCAATCAGCCCCAGCATTTT
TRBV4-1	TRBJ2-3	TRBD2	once	CASSQASGGSDTQYF	TGCGCCAGCAGCCAGGCTAGCGGGGGGTCAGATACGCAGTATTTT
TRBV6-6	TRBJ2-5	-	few	CASSPGVGETQYF	TGTGCCAGCAGTCCGGGGGTAGGAGAGACCCAGTACTTC
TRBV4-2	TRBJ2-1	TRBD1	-	CASSQERGQVTNEQFF	TGTGCCAGCAGCCAAGAAAGAGGACAGGTAACCAATGAGCAGTTCTTC
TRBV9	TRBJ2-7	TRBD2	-	CASSVDSRTSGIYEQYF	TGTGCCAGCAGCGTCGACTCCCGGACTAGCGGGATTTACGAGCAGTACTTC
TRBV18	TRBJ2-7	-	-	CASSQGLGLNDEQYF	TGTGCCAGCTCACAGGGATTGGGACTGAACGACGAGCAGTACTTC
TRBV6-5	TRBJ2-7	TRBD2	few	CASSSGLAGGTYEQYF	TGTGCCAGCAGTTCCGGACTAGCGGGGGGCACCTACGAGCAGTACTTC
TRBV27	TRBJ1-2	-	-	CASSLLGLENYGYTF	TGTGCCAGCAGTTTATTGGGGCTGGAGAACTATGGCTACACCTTC
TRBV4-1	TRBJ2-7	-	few	CASSQDLAYEQYF	TGCGCCAGCAGCCAAGATCTTGCCTACGAGCAGTACTTC
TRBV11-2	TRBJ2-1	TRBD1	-	CASSLEGQGNEQFF	TGTGCCAGCAGCTTAGAGGGACAGGGGAATGAGCAGTTCTTC
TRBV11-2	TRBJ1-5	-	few	CASSLSGVPKPQHF	TGTGCCAGCAGCTTAAGTGGCGTCCCCAAGCCCCAGCATTTT
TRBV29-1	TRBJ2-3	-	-	CSVVGSLGTDTQYF	TGCAGCGTTGTAGGCAGCCTCGGCACAGATACGCAGTATTTT
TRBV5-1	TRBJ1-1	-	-	CASSTGVDTLDTEAFF	TGCGCCAGCAGCACGGGCGTAGACACCTTGGACACTGAAGCTTTCTTT
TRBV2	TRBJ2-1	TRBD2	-	CASIGLAGGQRQLF	TGTGCCAGCATCGGACTAGCGGGGGGGCAGCGGCAGCTCTTC
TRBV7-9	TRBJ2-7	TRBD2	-	CASSSHTGTSGGVEQYF	TGTGCCAGCAGCTCGCATACCGGGACTAGCGGGGGGGTAGAGCAGTACTTC
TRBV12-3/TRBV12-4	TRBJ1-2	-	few	CASSVTAYGYTF	TGTGCCAGCAGCGTCACAGCCTATGGCTACACCTTC
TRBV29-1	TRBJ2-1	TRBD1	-	CSVVPHNRGQEQFF	TGCAGCGTTGTGCCACACAACAGGGGTCAAGAGCAGTTCTTC
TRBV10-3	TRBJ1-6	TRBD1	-	CAISEPTGSRYNSPLHF	TGTGCCATCAGTGAGCCGACAGGGTCCCGATATAATTCACCCCTCCACTTT
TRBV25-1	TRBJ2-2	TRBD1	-	CASSPITGQGARELFF	TGTGCCAGCAGTCCCATTACGGGACAGGGGGCCAGGGAGCTGTTTTTT
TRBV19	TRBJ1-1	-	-	CASTTAGGAGTEAFF	TGTGCCAGTACCACCGCTGGGGGCGCGGGGACTGAAGCTTTCTTT
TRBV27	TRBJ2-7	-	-	CASSFGPVYEQYF	TGTGCCAGCAGTTTCGGGCCAGTCTACGAGCAGTACTTC
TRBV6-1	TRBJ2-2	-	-	CASSEDQGTGELFF	TGTGCCAGCAGTGAGGATCAGGGAACCGGGGAGCTGTTTTTT
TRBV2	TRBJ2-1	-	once	CASSEAGLAYNEQFF	TGTGCCAGCAGTGAGGCGGGCCTAGCCTACAATGAGCAGTTCTTC
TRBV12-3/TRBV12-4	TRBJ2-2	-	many	CASSFTGELFF	TGTGCCAGCAGTTTCACCGGGGAGCTGTTTTTT
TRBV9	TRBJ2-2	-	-	CASSVLPGEENTGELFF	TGTGCCAGCAGCGTCCTTCCGGGGGAAGAGAACACCGGGGAGCTGTTTTTT
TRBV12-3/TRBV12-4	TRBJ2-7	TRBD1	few	CASSFAPQGYEQYF	TGTGCCAGCAGTTTTGCTCCACAGGGGTACGAGCAGTACTTC
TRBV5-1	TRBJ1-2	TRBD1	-	CASSLEGQLNYGYTF	TGCGCCAGCAGCTTGGAGGGACAGCTAAACTATGGCTACACCTTC
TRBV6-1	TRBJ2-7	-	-	CASSGPAVDLNEQYF	TGTGCCAGCAGTGGTCCGGCGGTTGACCTAAACGAGCAGTACTTC
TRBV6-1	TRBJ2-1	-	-	CAGRLTETSYNEQFF	TGTGCCGGACGGCTGACAGAGACCTCCTACAATGAGCAGTTCTTC
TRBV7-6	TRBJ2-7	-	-	CASSPGGIGEQYF	TGTGCCAGCAGCCCAGGGGGGATCGGCGAGCAGTACTTC
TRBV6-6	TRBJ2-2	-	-	CASSYSSPNTGELFF	TGTGCCAGCAGTTACTCAAGCCCGAACACCGGGGAGCTGTTTTTT
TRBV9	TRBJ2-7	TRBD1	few	CASSGGTGDSYEQYF	TGTGCCAGCAGCGGCGGGACAGGGGACTCCTACGAGCAGTACTTC
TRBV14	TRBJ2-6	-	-	CASSHKGVDSGANVLTF	TGTGCCAGCAGCCACAAGGGAGTTGACTCTGGGGCCAACGTCCTGACTTTC
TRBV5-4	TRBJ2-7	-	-	CASSLGPIYEQYF	TGTGCCAGCAGCCTGGGACCGATCTACGAGCAGTACTTC
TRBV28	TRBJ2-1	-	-	CASSPRGKVYNEQFF	TGTGCCAGCAGTCCCAGGGGAAAGGTGTACAATGAGCAGTTCTTC
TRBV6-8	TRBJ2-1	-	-	CASSALRGTPTMKQFF	TGTGCCAGCAGTGCCCTTCGAGGGACTCCTACAATGAAGCAGTTCTTC
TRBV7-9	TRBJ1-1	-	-	CASSTTGTPGPEAFF	TGTGCCAGCAGCACCACCGGGACCCCCGGGCCTGAAGCTTTCTTT
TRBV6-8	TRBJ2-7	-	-	CASSEATYEQYF	TGTGCCAGCAGCGAGGCCACCTACGAGCAGTACTTC
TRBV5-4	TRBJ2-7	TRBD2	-	CASSFPGGSGEQYF	TGTGCCAGCAGCTTTCCGGGAGGTTCGGGCGAGCAGTACTTC
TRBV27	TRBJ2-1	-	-	CASSWASLGNEQFF	TGTGCCAGCAGTTGGGCTAGTCTCGGCAATGAGCAGTTCTTC
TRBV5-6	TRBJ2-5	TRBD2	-	CASSTGAGGSKETQYF	TGTGCCAGCAGCACGGGAGCGGGAGGGAGCAAAGAGACCCAGTACTTC